One sample yielded the 28 T cell receptor beta chains listed below, sequenced in a study of OX40 agonist ivuxolimab in advanced cancers. Here immunoSEQ multiplex PCR was the method, and the copy in TCRdb shows in-frame clones only, minus some. The data contain around 92,000 clones, about 92% of them singletons. Sequencing used CD4+ or CD8+ T cells sorted from blood, obtained in a trial of the OX40 agonist ivuxolimab. These receptors were obtained from an adult with an advanced solid tumor such as melanoma, head and neck, liver or kidney cancer.

The chain is built from TRBV5-8 and TRBJ2-1, with 15 positions matching TRBD2. Germline CDR1 and CDR2: SGHTS and YDEGEE. V dropped 4 bases and J dropped 1; count of bases not matched to a gene: 6. There are 18 residues in the CDR3. CDR3: CASSHGTSGGSSYNEQFF. In DNA, the CDR3 is TGTGCCAGCAGCCATGGGACTAGCGGGGGGTCGTCCTACAATGAGCAGTTCTTC.

The rearrangement uses TRBV30 and TRBJ2-1; TRBD2 matches at 8 bases. In germline, CDR1 is GTSNPN, CDR2 SVGIG (reference sequence). J gave up 3 bases and V 5 bases, and 9 bases lay outside the gene matches. The CDR3 totals 15 residues. The CDR3 bases are TGTGCCTGGGTATCGGGACTAGGACTCTACAATGAGCAGTTCTTC. This codes for CAWVSGLGLYNEQFF.

With respect to this clone: One junction end does not reproduce the germline sequence, and a read error may be involved. Within the sample, other DNA sequences also encode this same CDR3. This chain joins TRBV7-2 and TRBJ2-5, with TRBD2 identical over 7 bases. CDR1 is SGHTA and CDR2 is FQGNSA in the germline V gene. This CDR3 spans 17 amino acids. The CDR3 DNA reads TGTGCCAGTAGCTTAGGTGGGTGGCTAGCGGATCAAGAGACCCAGTACTTC. This gives the protein CASSLGGWLADQETQYF.

The chain has TRBV5-6 and TRBJ1-1, with D unresolved. Looked up from germline, CDR1 is SGHDT and CDR2 is YYEEEE. The CDR3 is 15 amino acids. The germline V and J ends were trimmed by 1 base and 5 bases, with 15 bases remaining between them. CDR3 in DNA: TGTGCCAGCAGCTTGATTCGGCCGGGGAGGACTGAAGCTTTCTTT. It is translated as CASSLIRPGRTEAFF.

V and J are TRBV29-1 and TRBJ2-3; 7 positions agree with TRBD2. Trimming cost V 0 bases and J 0 bases; bases outside gene matches: 6. CDR1 is SQVTM and CDR2 is ANQGSEA in the germline V gene. The CDR3 spans 16 residues. This chain's CDR3 is CSVEEGAGSSTDTQYF. In nucleotides, the CDR3 is TGCAGCGTTGAAGAGGGAGCGGGATCTAGCACAGATACGCAGTATTTT.

The chain recombines TRBV6-1 with TRBJ2-3, with a tentative D call TRBD2 (6 bases). The CDR3 runs 13 residues. V dropped 6 bases and J dropped 2 bases, with 9 bases sitting between them. The germline gives CDR1 MNHNS, CDR2 SASEGT. The CDR3 sequence is CASRVADTDTQYF. For the CDR3, the DNA is TGTGCCAGCAGAGTAGCGGACACAGATACGCAGTATTTT.

The genes are TRBV28 and TRBJ2-1; 12 bases fit TRBD2. Germline lookup yields CDR1 MDHEN and CDR2 SYDVKM. The CDR3 runs to 16 residues. With 1 base clipped from V and 5 bases from J, the junction kept 3 bases outside the gene matches. CDR3 nucleotide sequence: TGTGCCAGCAGTTTATCTAGCGGGGGGGTGGACAATGAGCAGTTCTTC. Amino acid sequence: CASSLSSGGVDNEQFF. The whole variable domain, remainder taken from reference TRBV28 and TRBJ2-1, is DVKVTQSSRYLVKRTGEKVFLECVQDMDHENMFWYRQDPGLGLRLIYFSYDVKMKEKGDIPEGYSVSREKKERFSLILESASTNQTSMYLCASSLSSGGVDNEQFFGPGTRLTVL.

This clone was seen more than once but under ten times. The V gene is TRBV28, the J gene TRBJ1-5; no clear D gene. Germline loops: CDR1 MDHEN, CDR2 SYDVKM. V was cut by 4 bases and J by 7 bases, with 14 bases left in between. The CDR3 sequence is 14 residues long. The DNA of the CDR3 is TGTGCCAGCAGTTCCTGGGGTGTTGTGCAGCCCCAGCATTTT. Its translation: CASSSWGVVQPQHF.

The DNA of the CDR3 is TGTGCCAGCAGTCGGGCCCGGGACAGCTACAATGAGCAGTTCTTC. Protein: CASSRARDSYNEQFF. The chain is built from TRBV6-6 and TRBJ2-1; 7 bases map to TRBD1. CDR1 and CDR2 from the germline V gene are MNHNY and SVGAGI (reference sequence). CDR3 length equals 15 residues. V lost 5 bases to trimming and J lost 3 bases; unmatched junction nucleotides: 7.

The chain carries TRBV4-1 and TRBJ1-2; a possible D gene is TRBD1 (5 bases). Trimming took off 1 base at V and 7 bases at J, with 16 bases between the two ends. CDR3 length: 15 residues. The germline V gene has CDR1 MGHRA and CDR2 YSYEKL. In DNA, the CDR3 is TGCGCCAGCAGCCAAGCGCAGGGCCTGATCTCTGGCTACACCTTC. It specifies CASSQAQGLISGYTF.

This clone was observed a single time. The chain has TRBV7-3 and TRBJ2-3; 9 positions match TRBD2. J gave up 2 bases and V 5 bases, and 2 bases lay outside the gene matches. The CDR3 totals 14 residues. Germline V lookup: CDR1 SGHTA, CDR2 FQGTGA. The DNA of the CDR3 is TGTGCCAGCAGCCGGACTAGCGACACAGATACGCAGTATTTT. Encoded protein: CASSRTSDTDTQYF. Variable domain in full (rest from reference TRBV7-3 and TRBJ2-3): GAGVSQTPSNKVTEKGKYVELRCDPISGHTALYWYRQSLGQGPEFLIYFQGTGAADDSGLPNDRFFAVRPEGSVSTLKIQRTERGDSAVYLCASSRTSDTDTQYFGPGTRLTVL.

The V and J genes are TRBV11-3 and TRBJ2-3; D gene uncertain. Trimming cost V 1 base and J 6 bases, with 8 bases left between them. Germline lookup yields CDR1 SGHNT and CDR2 YENEEA. The CDR3 spans 13 residues. CDR3 DNA sequence: TGTGCCAGCAGCTTAGGTCGAAAGGATACGCAGTATTTT. This sequence encodes CASSLGRKDTQYF.

V gene TRBV2 combines with J gene TRBJ2-1; D not resolved. The CDR3 runs to 15 residues. With 6 bases removed from V and 0 bases from J, the gap between germline ends came to 12 bases. CDR1 is SNHLY, CDR2 FYNNEI, per germline. CDR3 DNA: TGTGCCAGCAGCCCGGGCGGCAGCTCCTACAATGAGCAGTTCTTC. Translating gives CASSPGGSSYNEQFF.

This clone was counted once. This sequence joins TRBV6-5 and TRBJ2-3, with D perhaps matching TRBD1 (6 bases). Germline assignment: CDR1 MNHEY and CDR2 SVGAGI. The CDR3 totals 13 residues. Trimming shortened V by 6 bases and J by 4 bases, and 11 bases separated the two germline ends. The CDR3 sequence: CASREPGADTQYF. The CDR3 DNA reads TGTGCCAGCAGGGAACCAGGGGCAGATACGCAGTATTTT.

The gene calls are TRBV10-3 and TRBJ1-2, with D maybe TRBD1 (5 bases). V was cut by 6 bases and J by 4 bases, with 18 bases left in between. The CDR3 loop spans 15 amino acids. CDR1 and CDR2 from the germline V gene are ENHRY and SYGVKD. The CDR3 region has the DNA TGTGCCATCAGCCCTCAAGGGGCGACCACCTATGGCTACACCTTC. Residues: CAISPQGATTYGYTF.

The chain combines TRBV7-3 with TRBJ1-5, with a possible D match to TRBD1 (5 bases). The CDR3 is 14 amino acids. With 2 bases removed from V and 7 bases from J, the gap between germline ends came to 12 bases. CDR1 and CDR2 from the germline V gene are SGHTA and FQGTGA. CDR3 DNA: TGTGCCAGCAGCTTAGACGGGGGTGGGCAGCCCCAGCATTTT. Protein product: CASSLDGGGQPQHF.

This clone has only one observation. J is TRBJ2-1 and V is TRBV4-1, with 12 bases identical to TRBD2. Unmatched junction bases numbered 4, after V lost 1 base and J lost 0 bases. The germline V gene has CDR1 MGHRA and CDR2 YSYEKL. CDR3 length equals 18 residues. The CDR3 here is CASSQAPTSGSSYNEQFF. In DNA form, the CDR3 reads TGCGCCAGCAGCCAAGCCCCGACTAGCGGGAGCTCCTACAATGAGCAGTTCTTC.

This clone occurred once. This chain joins TRBV28 and TRBJ1-2; 9 bases are a match to TRBD1. With 3 bases clipped from V and 4 bases from J, the junction kept 3 bases outside the gene matches. CDR1 is MDHEN and CDR2 is SYDVKM in the germline V gene. This CDR3 contains 14 residues. Here the CDR3 DNA reads TGTGCCAGCAGTTTGACAGGGGGAGGCTATGGCTACACCTTC. It encodes CASSLTGGGYGYTF.

This chain joins TRBV14 and TRBJ1-6; D ambiguous. The V end lost 1 base, the J end lost 10 bases, and 5 bases lay between the germline ends. CDR1 SGHDN and CDR2 FVKESK come from the germline V gene. The CDR3 covers 12 residues. The chain's CDR3 is CASSQVGSPLHF. The CDR3 DNA reads TGTGCCAGCAGCCAAGTAGGGTCACCCCTCCACTTT.

The chain is built from TRBV4-3 and TRBJ2-3; D perhaps matches TRBD1 (5 bases). With 4 bases removed from V and 0 bases from J, the gap between germline ends came to 11 bases. Germline CDR1 is LGHNA and CDR2 is YSLEER. There are 15 residues in the CDR3. CDR3 amino acids: CASSPGLGSTDTQYF. The CDR3, as DNA: TGCGCCAGCAGCCCAGGGTTAGGGAGCACAGATACGCAGTATTTT.

The chain carries TRBV27 and TRBJ2-1, with D tentatively TRBD2 (6 bases). Germline lookup yields CDR1 MNHEY and CDR2 SMNVEV (reference sequence). Trimming cost V 0 bases and J 2 bases, with 11 bases left between them. This CDR3 spans 16 amino acids. CDR3 region: CASSLSVIAAYNEQFF. The CDR3, as DNA: TGTGCCAGCAGTTTATCGGTAATAGCGGCCTACAATGAGCAGTTCTTC.

The V gene is TRBV14, the J gene TRBJ2-7; no firm D call. From germline, CDR1 is SGHDN and CDR2 FVKESK. The CDR3 runs to 15 residues. With 4 bases removed from V and 5 bases from J, the gap between germline ends came to 18 bases. CDR3 region: CASSPRNYLTNEQYF. As DNA, the CDR3 is TGTGCCAGCAGCCCTCGGAACTACCTAACTAACGAGCAGTACTTC.

The chain employs TRBV5-1 and TRBJ2-2; a weak D match, TRBD1 (5 bases). Per the germline V gene, CDR1 is SGHRS and CDR2 is YFSETQ. This CDR3 is 17 amino acids long. Trimming cost V 4 bases and J 6 bases, with 22 bases left between them. CDR3: CASSILGAGYASGELFF. CDR3 coding DNA: TGCGCCAGCAGCATTCTTGGTGCAGGGTATGCGTCCGGGGAGCTGTTTTTT. Full variable domain (outside the CDR3, taken from reference TRBV5-1 and TRBJ2-2): KAGVTQTPRYLIKTRGQQVTLSCSPISGHRSVSWYQQTPGQGLQFLFEYFSETQRNKGNFPGRFSGRQFSNSRSEMNVSTLELGDSALYLCASSILGAGYASGELFFGEGSRLTVL.

The J gene is TRBJ1-2, the V gene TRBV5-5; possible D gene TRBD1, 5 bases. The CDR3 has 15 residues. The germline V gene has CDR1 SGHKS and CDR2 YYEKEE (reference sequence). V dropped 3 bases and J dropped 4 bases, with 16 bases sitting between them. CDR3 amino acids: CASSSAGQGIYGYTF. The CDR3 nucleotides read TGTGCCAGCAGCTCCGCGGGGCAAGGGATCTATGGCTACACCTTC.

The rearrangement joins TRBV4-3 to TRBJ1-3; no clear D. This CDR3 contains 16 residues. V lost 4 bases, J lost 1 base, and 14 bases lay in between. CDR1 and CDR2 from the germline V gene are LGHNA and YSLEER. This CDR3 is CASSRKGGRSGNTIYF. The CDR3 DNA follows: TGCGCCAGCAGCCGGAAGGGTGGCAGGTCTGGAAACACCATATATTTT.

V and J are TRBV6-1 and TRBJ1-5; D gene unclear. Germline V gene sequence: CDR1 MNHNS, CDR2 SASEGT. Trimming pared 0 bases from V and 8 bases from J, leaving 11 bases between. This CDR3 comprises 14 residues. In nucleotides, the CDR3 is TGTGCCAGCAGTGAAGCGGGAGGTTGGGAGCCCCAGCATTTT. Protein product: CASSEAGGWEPQHF.

A note on this clone: This same CDR3 is encoded by further DNA sequences in the sample. The J gene is TRBJ1-6, the V gene TRBV30; D call uncertain. Trimming shortened V by 0 bases and J by 10 bases, and 10 bases separated the two germline ends. Germline V lookup: CDR1 GTSNPN, CDR2 SVGIG (reference sequence). The CDR3 totals 13 residues. The CDR3 loop reads CAWSVLGRSPLHF. The CDR3 DNA is TGTGCCTGGAGTGTTCTAGGGCGGTCACCCCTCCACTTT.

This chain links TRBV4-1 with TRBJ2-1; the D gene is possibly TRBD1 (5 bases). Germline CDR1 MGHRA, CDR2 YSYEKL. CDR3 size: 15 residues. The ends were cut back, 2 bases at V and 1 base at J, with 9 bases in the middle. The CDR3 coding sequence is TGCGCCAGCAGCCAACTAGGGGTTTCCTACAATGAGCAGTTCTTC. The encoded protein is CASSQLGVSYNEQFF.